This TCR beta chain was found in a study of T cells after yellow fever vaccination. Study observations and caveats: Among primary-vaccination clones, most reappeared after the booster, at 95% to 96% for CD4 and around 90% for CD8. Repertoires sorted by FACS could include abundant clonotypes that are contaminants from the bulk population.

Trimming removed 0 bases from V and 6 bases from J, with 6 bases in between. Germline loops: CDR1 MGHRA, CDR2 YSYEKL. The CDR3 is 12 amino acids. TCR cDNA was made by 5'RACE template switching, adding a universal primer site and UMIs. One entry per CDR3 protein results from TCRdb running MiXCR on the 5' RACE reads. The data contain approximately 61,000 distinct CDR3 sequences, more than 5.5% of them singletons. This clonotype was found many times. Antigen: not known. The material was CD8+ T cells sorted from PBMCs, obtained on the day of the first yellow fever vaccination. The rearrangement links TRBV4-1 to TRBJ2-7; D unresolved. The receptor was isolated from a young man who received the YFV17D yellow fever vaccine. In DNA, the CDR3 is TGCGCCAGCAGCCAAGAGAGCGCCGAGCAGTACTTC. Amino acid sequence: CASSQESAEQYF.